The 12 T cell receptor beta chains given below trace back to one sample, sequenced in a study of OX40 agonist ivuxolimab in advanced cancers. The method was immunoSEQ multiplex PCR; TCRdb's version includes in-frame clones alone and lacks a portion of them. The sample contains 15,000 or so clones, just under 80% of which appear only once. The sample in question was CD4+ or CD8+ T cells sorted from blood, obtained in a trial of the OX40 agonist ivuxolimab. These receptor sequences come from an adult with an advanced solid tumor such as melanoma, head and neck, liver or kidney cancer.

Only a few counts were recorded for this clone. The rearrangement joins TRBV4-1 to TRBJ2-6; 8 nucleotides match TRBD2. The germline CDR1 and CDR2 sequences are MGHRA and YSYEKL. CDR3 length: 16 amino acids. V lost 8 bases, J lost 3 bases, and 9 bases stayed unmatched. This CDR3 reads CASHHGGAGGANVLTF. The CDR3 DNA reads TGCGCCAGCCACCACGGGGGGGCAGGTGGGGCCAACGTCCTGACTTTC.

This chain joins TRBV10-1 and TRBJ2-5, with D perhaps TRBD2 (6 bases). The germline gives CDR1 WNHNN, CDR2 SYGVQD (reference sequence). The V gene lost 3 bases and the J gene lost 4 bases, with 12 bases spanning the gap. The CDR3 is 14 residues long. CDR3 in DNA: TGCGCCAGCAGTGAATCACTAGCACCAGAGACCCAGTACTTC. Translating gives CASSESLAPETQYF.

This chain joins TRBV27 and TRBJ1-6; D is unresolved. The CDR3 runs to 13 residues. Looked up from germline, CDR1 is MNHEY and CDR2 is SMNVEV (reference sequence). With 5 bases removed from V and 7 bases from J, the gap between germline ends came to 9 bases. The CDR3 spells CASSASLNSPLHF. DNA of the CDR3: TGTGCCAGCAGTGCCTCGTTGAATTCACCCCTCCACTTT.

This clone has just a few counts. This chain uses TRBV9 with TRBJ2-7; possibly TRBD2 for D (5 bases). Trimming stripped 0 bases from V and 2 bases from J, with 9 bases between. The CDR3 is 14 amino acids. Germline CDR1 is SGDLS and CDR2 is YYNGEE. In DNA form, the CDR3 reads TGTGCCAGCAGCGTAGTTAGTAGCGCCTACGAGCAGTACTTC. Its translation: CASSVVSSAYEQYF. The complete variable domain, with remaining parts taken from reference TRBV9 and TRBJ2-7, reads DSGVTQTPKHLITATGQRVTLRCSPRSGDLSVYWYQQSLDQGLQFLIQYYNGEERAKGNILERFSAQQFPDLHSELNLSSLELGDSALYFCASSVVSSAYEQYFGPGTRLTVT.

The chain joins TRBV7-8 to TRBJ2-3; perhaps TRBD1 as D (5 bases). Germline-derived CDR1 and CDR2 are SGHVS and FQNEAQ. Trimming left V 4 bases short and J 0 bases short, with 17 bases between. The CDR3 extends over 17 amino acids. The CDR3 loop reads CASSSFLRDLSTDTQYF. CDR3 in DNA: TGTGCCAGCAGCTCCTTCCTCAGGGATCTCAGCACAGATACGCAGTATTTT.

As for this clone: Other DNA sequences in this specimen translate into the identical CDR3. The gene calls are TRBV27 and TRBJ2-7; D uncertain. The CDR3 length is 14 residues. In germline, CDR1 is MNHEY, CDR2 SMNVEV (reference sequence). V was shortened by 0 bases and J by 3 bases, with 9 bases between the two germline ends. CDR3 residues: CASSLSVRFYEQYF. CDR3 sequence (DNA): TGTGCCAGCAGTTTATCTGTCCGATTCTACGAGCAGTACTTC.

This chain connects TRBV11-1 to TRBJ1-2; D gene uncertain. V shed 4 bases and J shed 4 bases, with 13 bases lying between them. The length of the CDR3 is 14 residues. The germline gives CDR1 SGHAT, CDR2 FQDESV (reference sequence). DNA for the CDR3: TGTGCCAGCAGCTCGGCAGACTGGTGCTATGGCTACACCTTC. Its translation: CASSSADWCYGYTF.

The J gene is TRBJ1-5, the V gene TRBV15; D uncertain. V lost 0 bases and J lost 1, with 16 bases in between. CDR1 and CDR2 (germline): LNHNV, YYDKDF (reference sequence). The CDR3 length is 18 residues. The CDR3 DNA is TGTGCCACCAGCAGAGATTTATCCCGCGGAGGGAGCAATCAGCCCCAGCATTTT. It is translated as CATSRDLSRGGSNQPQHF.

This clone is labeled as medium-sized (0.01 to 0.1%). The chain is built from TRBV6-6 and TRBJ1-1, with 8 bases matching TRBD1. The length of the CDR3 is 13 residues. V lost 6 bases and J lost 5; bases outside the gene matches: 5. From germline, CDR1 is MNHNY and CDR2 SVGAGI (reference sequence). CDR3 region: CASRATGGTEAFF. The CDR3 coding sequence is TGTGCCAGCAGGGCAACAGGGGGGACTGAAGCTTTCTTT.

This rearrangement joins TRBV13 to TRBJ2-7; TRBD1 aligns across 7 bases. V lost 5 bases, J lost 2 bases, and 9 bases stayed unmatched. Germline CDR1 PRHDT, CDR2 FYEKMQ (reference sequence). This CDR3 spans 15 amino acids. CDR3 nucleotide sequence: TGTGCCAGCAGCCACCGGGACAGCGAAGCCTACGAGCAGTACTTC. Translated: CASSHRDSEAYEQYF.

The gene calls are TRBV7-9 and TRBJ2-1, with 8 bases that match TRBD1. J lost 6 bases, V lost 4 bases, and 8 bases had no gene match. The CDR3 has 15 residues. CDR1 is SEHNR and CDR2 is FQNEAQ in the germline V gene (reference sequence). The CDR3 reads CASSSRDRYSNEQFF. The CDR3 DNA follows: TGTGCCAGCAGCTCCCGGGACAGGTACTCCAATGAGCAGTTCTTC.

This clone has only a few counts. This sequence joins TRBV11-2 and TRBJ2-7; 11 bases align to TRBD2. The CDR3 has 16 residues. Germline CDR1 and CDR2: SGHAT and FQNNGV. The trim removed 3 bases at V and 2 bases at J, leaving 6 bases unmatched. CDR3: CASSFASGRTTYEQYF. In DNA form, the CDR3 reads TGTGCCAGCAGCTTTGCTAGCGGGAGGACAACCTACGAGCAGTACTTC.